This T cell receptor beta chain was captured in a study of PD-1 blockade in classical Hodgkin lymphoma. Study-wide background: With a 2-week interval, patients received intravenous nivolumab at 3 mg/kg.

Generated by immunoSEQ multiplex PCR, the TCRdb table keeps only in-frame clones and is missing some. This table has about 98,000 clones, 75% to 85% appearing once. No patient escaped relapse after autologous stem cell transplantation, and brentuximab vedotin exposure varied. This CDR3 comprises 16 residues. V lost 1 base to trimming and J lost 7 bases, with 19 bases between them. The germline V gene has CDR1 ENHRY and CDR2 SYGVKD. This sample comprised peripheral blood mononuclear cells (PBMCs), obtained before the second cycle of nivolumab. The receptor was isolated from a human donor with classical Hodgkin lymphoma. This chain links TRBV10-3 with TRBJ1-1, with D tentatively TRBD1 (5 bases). The CDR3 region is CAISEYPGSGVDEAFF. The CDR3, as DNA: TGTGCCATCAGTGAGTATCCAGGGAGTGGGGTAGATGAAGCTTTCTTT.